Below, one T cell receptor beta chain is given with its context. This clonotype was seen ten or more times. There is no known antigen for this receptor. No much larger clonotype is one base removed from it; base qualities were not supplied. V loses 4 bases of germline sequence and J loses 2 bases, and the interval between the two ends is 11 bases. Based on the germline V gene (reference sequence), the CDR1 and CDR2 sequences are DFQATT and SNEGSKA. From its cysteine to its phenylalanine, the CDR3 spans 13 amino acids. Just the 39-base CDR3 DNA is kept, in frame starting at base 1. Receptor libraries were prepared by 5' RACE. For sequencing, a NextSeq 500 was employed. The TCR library protocol attached a unique molecular identifier to each TCR cDNA molecule to allow correction of PCR and sequencing errors. From the authors' description of their analysis: Decombinator tools were used for TCR identification, UMI-based error correction and CDR3 extraction. TCRs above a frequency of 2 per 1,000, corresponding to the top 1% of the tumor frequency distribution, were defined as expanded. Expanded tumor TCRs statistically deemed absent (corrected P<0.05) from at least one tumor region were classed as regional, and all other expanded tumor TCRs were classed as ubiquitous. Renyi diversity was computed with the R vegan package after each repertoire had been subsampled 100 times to 5,000 TCRs. CDR3 similarity networks were constructed using string-kernel similarity of amino acid triplets, with links drawn between CDR3s whose pairwise similarity was above 0.82. Using fastp at Q25 and MiXCR, TCRdb reprocessed the public reads and kept productive beta chains. One record per CDR3 amino acid sequence lists the most common genes and DNA. TCRdb's processing, not the authors' own work, is the source of the V and J calls. This sample holds 3,500 to 4,500 distinct CDR3 sequences; over 5.5% were observed only once. 20% to 30% of the sample lies in the top ten.

The time point label of this sample denotes: sample taken at primary tumor resection. Samples were obtained from about 69 patients with early-stage, untreated non-small cell lung cancer from the lung TRACERx cohort. Whole RNA extracted from tumor and nontumor lung tissue, or from cryopreserved PBMC samples, was used for TCR sequencing without cell sorting. Patients were selected for TCR sequencing only if sufficient RNA was available from at least two tumor regions. A lung pathologist reviewed the tumor and adjacent nontumor lung specimens before the specimens were selected. This specimen belongs to a study of spatial heterogeneity in lung cancer (dated by TCRdb to about 2019). Concerning the study at large: Beta-chain transcripts were consistently detected in greater numbers than alpha-chain transcripts, which likely reflected higher beta-chain transcript abundance. In the raw uncorrected reads, each unique combination of TCR and UMI appeared more than ten times on average. Both alpha and beta chains were TCR-sequenced in samples taken at surgery, namely 220 tumor regions, 62 to 70 matched nontumor lung samples and 50 to 60 PBMC samples. In tumor regions, TCR transcript counts showed a strong correlation with a T cell transcriptional module score derived from matched bulk RNA-seq. TCR repertoire features were related to nonsynonymous mutation counts determined by whole-exome sequencing of tumor tissue. TCR alpha and beta repertoires were quantitatively compared across multiple tumor regions, matched nontumor lung and blood in non-small cell lung cancer. Results and caveats for the whole study, not just this receptor: The count of ubiquitous expanded TCRs correlated with the count of ubiquitous nonsynonymous mutations, and the count of regional expanded TCRs correlated with the count of regional nonsynonymous mutations. TCR-seq coverage of tumor T cells was estimated at only about 7% for alpha chains and less than 15% for beta chains. The number of expanded intratumoral alpha and beta TCRs correlated with the tumor nonsynonymous mutation count. Additional single-cell paired TCR alpha and beta sequencing was considered necessary to confirm, at a functional level, the hypothesis that regional TCRs recognize regional mutations.

The clonotype originates from a male donor with early-stage non-small cell lung cancer. This sample comprised lung tumor tissue, obtained at surgery. The chain is assembled from TRBV20-1 and TRBJ1-2; no D gene is confidently identified. The DNA reads as follows: TGCAGTGCTAAAAGGGATCCAAACTATGGCTACACCTTC. This is translated as CSAKRDPNYGYTF.